This T cell receptor (beta chain) was sequenced during a study of T cell changes during pregnancy in multiple sclerosis. Germline values: CDR1 SGHNT, CDR2 YYREEE (reference sequence). V was shortened by 3 bases and J by 13 bases, with 15 bases between the two germline ends. CDR3 length: 12 amino acids. Profiling relied on immunoSEQ multiplex PCR, and the TCRdb table lists in-frame clones only, not all of them. The sample includes tens of thousands of clones, around 90% of them seen just once. The rearrangement joins TRBV5-4 to TRBJ2-3; perhaps TRBD2 as D (7 bases). The sequenced sample was CD4+ T cells from peripheral blood mononuclear cells, obtained in the first trimester of pregnancy. The clonotype comes from a female donor in good health, enrolled as a control in a pregnancy study. The CDR3 sequence is CASSSDGGPKYF. CDR3 DNA sequence: TGTGCCAGCAGCTCCGACGGGGGGCCCAAGTATTTT.